Below, 23 T cell receptor beta chains from the same sample are listed, as sequenced in a study of a mutant IDH1 vaccine in newly diagnosed glioma. Time point reported: baseline, week 1 (first vaccination visit). Sample treatment: pre-vaccination baseline after standard-of-care therapy. The method was immunoSEQ multiplex PCR; TCRdb's version includes in-frame clones alone and lacks a portion of them. The profile shows about 38,000 clones, under 80% of them singletons. The source was PBMCs, collected from a glioma patient treated with radiotherapy, temozolomide or both. All receptors come from a man aged 40-49 years with glioma. Some clones in this sample may be carry-over from other donors' samples.

The gene calls are TRBV5-1 and TRBJ2-7, with D perhaps TRBD1 or TRBD2 (7 bases each). The germline gives CDR1 SGHRS, CDR2 YFSETQ. V was shortened by 4 bases and J by 0 bases, with 17 bases between the two germline ends. This CDR3 is built from 16 residues. The DNA of the CDR3 is TGCGCCAGCAGCCCCCCAGCGGGACAGAGCTCCTACGAGCAGTACTTC. Amino acids: CASSPPAGQSSYEQYF.

V gene TRBV15 combines with J gene TRBJ2-4; D may be TRBD2 (5 bases). The CDR3 contains 16 residues. Germline assignment: CDR1 LNHNV and CDR2 YYDKDF (reference sequence). V lost 5 bases and J 0 bases, leaving 14 bases between the germline ends. CDR3 sequence: CATSPDSGLAKNIQYF. The CDR3 DNA is TGTGCCACCAGCCCTGACTCCGGACTAGCCAAAAACATTCAGTACTTC.

This chain uses TRBV5-6 with TRBJ2-3; D is possibly TRBD1 or TRBD2 (5 bases each). The CDR3 is made up of 13 amino acids. Germline V lookup: CDR1 SGHDT, CDR2 YYEEEE. V gave up 0 bases and J gave up 8 bases, with 10 bases separating them. The CDR3 DNA reads TGTGCCAGCAGCTTGGTTGGGGCGGGTACGCAGTATTTT. Its translation: CASSLVGAGTQYF. The full variable domain, completed using reference TRBV5-6 and TRBJ2-3, is DAGVTQSPTHLIKTRGQQVTLRCSPKSGHDTVSWYQQALGQGPQFIFQYYEEEERQRGNFPDRFSGHQFPNYSSELNVNALLLGDSALYLCASSLVGAGTQYFGPGTRLTVL.

The gene calls are TRBV5-1 and TRBJ2-5; tentatively, D is TRBD1 (5 bases). This CDR3 comprises 15 residues. Trimming stripped 4 bases from V and 3 bases from J, with 16 bases between. CDR1 SGHRS and CDR2 YFSETQ come from the germline V gene. CDR3 sequence: CASSRSQAMEETQYF. The CDR3 coding sequence is TGCGCCAGCAGCCGCTCACAGGCCATGGAAGAGACCCAGTACTTC.

The table lists this clone with a few counts. At one of its ends the junction is not consistent with the germline gene, which may arise from a read error. V usage is TRBV11-3 and J usage is TRBJ2-1; D not certain. The CDR3 loop spans 11 amino acids. The germline gives CDR1 SGHNT, CDR2 YENEEA. CDR3 nucleotide sequence: TGTGCCAGCAGCTCCCACAATGAGCAGTTCTTC. This translates into CASSSHNEQFF.

This clone was counted a few times. V and J are TRBV10-3 and TRBJ2-5, with D uncertain. The CDR3 contains 10 residues. Germline V CDR1 and CDR2: ENHRY, SYGVKD. The germline V and J ends were trimmed by 8 bases and 2 bases, with 3 bases remaining between them. CDR3: CAIGQETQYF. The CDR3 region has the DNA TGTGCCATCGGACAAGAGACCCAGTACTTC.

V and J are TRBV25-1 and TRBJ1-4, with a tentative D call TRBD1 (6 bases). The CDR3 is 14 residues long. Between the trimmed V and J ends, which lost 3 bases and 4 bases, there was a span of 9 bases. Germline CDR1 and CDR2: MGHDK and SYGVNS. The CDR3 spells CASSDHRVNEKLFF. The CDR3 nucleotides are TGTGCCAGCAGTGATCACAGGGTTAATGAAAAACTGTTTTTT. The full variable domain, in which reference TRBV25-1 and TRBJ1-4 provide the parts outside the CDR3, is EADIYQTPRYLVIGTGKKITLECSQTMGHDKMYWYQQDPGMELHLIHYSYGVNSTEKGDLSSESTVSRIRTEHFPLTLESARPSHTSQYLCASSDHRVNEKLFFGSGTQLSVL.

As to this clone: With a much larger clone just one base away, this may be a read error. This sequence joins TRBV5-4 and TRBJ2-7, with unresolved D. Germline V lookup: CDR1 SGHNT, CDR2 YYREEE (reference sequence). V was cut by 0 bases and J by 0 bases, with 4 bases left in between. CDR3 length: 13 residues. CDR3 sequence reads: CASSLDVSYEQYF. CDR3 nucleotides: TGTGCCAGCAGCTTGGATGTCTCCTACGAGCAGTACTTC.

This clone has only a few counts. The DNA of the CDR3 is TGTGCCAGCAGCCAGCGGACAGGAGCCAACACAGATACGCAGTATTTT. This sequence encodes CASSQRTGANTDTQYF. This chain connects TRBV7-9 to TRBJ2-3; 7 positions agree with TRBD1. V lost 5 bases and J lost 2; bases outside the gene matches: 10. This CDR3 has 16 amino acids. The germline gives CDR1 SEHNR, CDR2 FQNEAQ (reference sequence).

The chain joins TRBV5-1 to TRBJ2-1; D perhaps matches TRBD2 (5 bases). CDR3 length: 13 residues. CDR1 is SGHRS, CDR2 YFSETQ, per germline. Trimming took off 4 bases at V and 6 bases at J, with 11 bases between the two ends. This CDR3 reads CASSPEAGNEQFF. The CDR3 coding sequence is TGCGCCAGCAGCCCCGAGGCGGGCAATGAGCAGTTCTTC.

The chain carries TRBV6-1 and TRBJ1-5, with D possibly TRBD1 on 5 matching bases. CDR3 length: 14 amino acids. Germline assignment: CDR1 MNHNS and CDR2 SASEGT. Between the trimmed V and J ends, which lost 0 bases and 5 bases, there was a span of 8 bases. CDR3 nucleotide sequence: TGTGCCAGCAGTGAAGCGCGAGGGGATCAGCCCCAGCATTTT. Protein product: CASSEARGDQPQHF.

This chain uses TRBV5-1 with TRBJ2-7, with TRBD1 as a possible D gene (6 bases). Germline V lookup: CDR1 SGHRS, CDR2 YFSETQ. V lost 4 bases and J lost 7, with 18 bases in between. The CDR3 sequence is 14 residues long. The CDR3 reads CASSRGQSPLEQYF. CDR3 DNA sequence: TGCGCCAGCAGCAGGGGACAATCCCCCCTGGAGCAGTACTTC.

This clone was observed a handful of times. V and J are TRBV4-3 and TRBJ1-1; D uncertain. This CDR3 region has 16 residues. Germline V lookup: CDR1 LGHNA, CDR2 YSLEER. Deletions cut 0 bases from V and 4 bases from J, with 15 bases between. The CDR3 reads CASSQDRASWVTEAFF. CDR3 nucleotide sequence: TGCGCCAGCAGCCAAGATAGGGCGTCGTGGGTCACTGAAGCTTTCTTT.

The rearrangement links TRBV7-8 to TRBJ2-7, with 10 bases that match TRBD1. The CDR3 loop spans 14 amino acids. Germline V gene sequence: CDR1 SGHVS, CDR2 FQNEAQ. CDR3 residues: CASSLEVSGTGVKV. The CDR3 nucleotides are TGTGCCAGCAGCTTAGAAGTGTCCGGGACAGGGGTAAAGGTC.

The V call is TRBV19, the J call TRBJ1-5; tentatively, D is TRBD1 (5 bases). V shed 5 bases and J shed 3 bases, with 11 bases lying between them. The CDR3 is 14 amino acids. From germline, CDR1 is LNHDA and CDR2 SQIVND (reference sequence). This CDR3 reads CASSPGAFNQPQHF. In DNA form, the CDR3 reads TGTGCCAGTAGTCCCGGGGCCTTCAATCAGCCCCAGCATTTT. The variable domain in full, completed from reference TRBV19 and TRBJ1-5, reads DGGITQSPKYLFRKEGQNVTLSCEQNLNHDAMYWYRQDPGQGLRLIYYSQIVNDFQKGDIAEGYSVSREKKESFPLTVTSAQKNPTAFYLCASSPGAFNQPQHFGDGTRLSIL.

The chain joins TRBV5-4 to TRBJ2-2; TRBD1 aligns across 7 bases. The germline V gene has CDR1 SGHNT and CDR2 YYREEE (reference sequence). The ends lost 4 bases at V and 1 base at J; junction bases unmatched: 4. The CDR3 is 15 residues long. This CDR3 is CASSGGQRNTGELFF. As DNA, the CDR3 is TGTGCCAGCAGCGGGGGACAGAGGAACACCGGGGAGCTGTTTTTT.

The chain uses TRBV5-1 and TRBJ2-7, with 12 nucleotides matching TRBD2. The CDR3 contains 16 residues. The V and J ends lost 4 bases and 4 bases, in that order; junction bases with no gene match: 9. CDR1 and CDR2 (germline): SGHRS, YFSETQ. The CDR3: CASSAYATSGGYEQYF. The CDR3 DNA sequence: TGCGCCAGCAGCGCCTATGCGACTAGCGGGGGATACGAGCAGTACTTC.

This clone has only one observation. This chain links TRBV27 with TRBJ2-7, with D hard to call. There are 13 residues in the CDR3. V was shortened by 5 bases and J by 7 bases, with 15 bases between the two germline ends. CDR1 and CDR2 (germline): MNHEY, SMNVEV (reference sequence). The CDR3 region is CASSLGPSGEQYF. For the CDR3, the DNA is TGTGCCAGCAGTCTCGGGCCCTCGGGTGAGCAGTACTTC.

The gene calls are TRBV6-6 and TRBJ2-7; D is uncertain. V lost 6 bases and J lost 4, with 22 bases in between. The germline V gene encodes CDR1 MNHNY and CDR2 SVGAGI (reference sequence). The CDR3 loop spans 16 amino acids. The CDR3 loop is CASRPPASPPNYEQYF. CDR3 DNA: TGTGCCAGCAGGCCTCCCGCTTCCCCCCCGAATTACGAGCAGTACTTC.

The gene calls are TRBV5-5 and TRBJ2-3; no clear D. The CDR3 totals 12 residues. Trimming removed 6 bases at V and 6 bases at J, with 11 bases between. CDR1 and CDR2 from the germline V gene are SGHKS and YYEKEE (reference sequence). The CDR3 spells CASISLGDTQYF. The CDR3 DNA follows: TGTGCCAGCATCTCCTTGGGGGATACGCAGTATTTT.

The rearrangement links TRBV5-1 to TRBJ1-5; D remains ambiguous. Deletions cut 0 bases from V and 5 bases from J, with 6 bases between. This CDR3 region has 13 residues. Germline V gene data show CDR1 as SGHRS and CDR2 as YFSETQ. The CDR3 reads CASSLGTDQPQHF. CDR3 sequence (DNA): TGCGCCAGCAGCTTGGGGACGGATCAGCCCCAGCATTTT.

The J gene is TRBJ2-7, the V gene TRBV20-1; D is undetermined. Trimming left V 5 bases short and J 3 bases short, with 5 bases between. This CDR3 contains 10 residues. The germline V gene encodes CDR1 DFQATT and CDR2 SNEGSKA (reference sequence). This CDR3 reads CSASNYEQYF. CDR3 in DNA: TGCAGTGCTTCTAACTACGAGCAGTACTTC.

This clone is a singleton in its sample. The chain is built from TRBV2 and TRBJ1-5; weak D call: TRBD1 (5 bases). Germline CDR1 SNHLY, CDR2 FYNNEI. V was trimmed by 0 bases and J by 7 bases, leaving 13 bases between them. This CDR3 region has 15 residues. The CDR3 spells CASSEARGPGQPQHF. CDR3 nucleotides: TGTGCCAGCAGTGAAGCGCGGGGACCTGGCCAGCCCCAGCATTTT.